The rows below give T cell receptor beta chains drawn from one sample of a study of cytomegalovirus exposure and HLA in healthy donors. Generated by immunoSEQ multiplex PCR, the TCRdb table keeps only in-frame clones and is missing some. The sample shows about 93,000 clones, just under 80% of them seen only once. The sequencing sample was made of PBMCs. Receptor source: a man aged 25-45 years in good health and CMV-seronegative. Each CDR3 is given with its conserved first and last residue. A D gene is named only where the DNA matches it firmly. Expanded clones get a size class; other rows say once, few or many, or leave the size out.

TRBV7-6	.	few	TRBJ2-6	TGTGCCAGCAGCTTAGGCAGGTCCGGGGCCAACGTCCTGACTTTC	CASSLGRSGANVLTF
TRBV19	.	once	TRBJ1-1	TGTGCCAGTAGCGCGGGGGCATCCACTGAAGCTTTCTTT	CASSAGASTEAFF
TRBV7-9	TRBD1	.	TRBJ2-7	TGTGCCAGCAGCTTAGTTGGGGGCAGGGGGCCTTACGAGCAGTACTTC	CASSLVGGRGPYEQYF
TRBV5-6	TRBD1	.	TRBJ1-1	TGTGCCAGCAGCTTCGGGACAGCAGGGGTGATCACTGAAGCTTTCTTT	CASSFGTAGVITEAFF
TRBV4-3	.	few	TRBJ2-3	TGCGCCAGCAGCCGAGGGGGAGGGTGGACAGATACGCAGTATTTT	CASSRGGGWTDTQYF
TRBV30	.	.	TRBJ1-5	TGTGCCTGGAGTCGTAACAGGGGCAATCAGCCCCAGCATTTT	CAWSRNRGNQPQHF
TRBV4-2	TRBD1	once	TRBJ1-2	TGTGCCAGCAGCCAAAATCGTCCGGGACAGGGTTCTGGTGGCTACACCTTC	CASSQNRPGQGSGGYTF
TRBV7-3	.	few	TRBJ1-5	TGTGCCAGCAGCTTAAACTCGGGTCAGCCCCAGCATTTT	CASSLNSGQPQHF
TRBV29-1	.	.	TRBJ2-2	TGCAGCGTTGAAAGGGAGACAGGAAACACCGGGGAGCTGTTTTTT	CSVERETGNTGELFF
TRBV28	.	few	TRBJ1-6	TGTGCCAGCAGTTTAGGGATATCGACTAATAATTCACCCCTCCACTTT	CASSLGISTNNSPLHF
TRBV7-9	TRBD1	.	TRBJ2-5	TGTGCCAGCAGCTTAGGTCAGACAGGGCAAGAGACCCAGTACTTC	CASSLGQTGQETQYF
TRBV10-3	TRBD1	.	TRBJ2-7	TGTGCCATCGGATCGGACAGGATAAGCTCCTACGAGCAGTACTTC	CAIGSDRISSYEQYF
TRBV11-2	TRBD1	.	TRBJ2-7	TGTGCCAGCAGCTTAGAATTCCAGGGGGCTCACGAGCAGTACTTC	CASSLEFQGAHEQYF
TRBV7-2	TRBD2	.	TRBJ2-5	TGTGCCAGCAGCTTCGGACTAGCGTCGGAGACCCAGTACTTC	CASSFGLASETQYF
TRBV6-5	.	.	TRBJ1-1	TGTGCCAGCAGTTTCAACAGGGTGACCACTGAAGCTTTCTTT	CASSFNRVTTEAFF
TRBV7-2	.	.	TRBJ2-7	TGTGCCAGCAGCTTAGAGCCCGGGAGATACAACGAGCAGTACTTC	CASSLEPGRYNEQYF
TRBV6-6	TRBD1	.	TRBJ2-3	TGTGCCAGCAGTTACGGACAGGTCTGGTATTTT	CASSYGQVWYF
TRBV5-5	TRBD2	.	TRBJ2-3	TGTGCCAGCAGCACGGTCCGGGGGGGCTCAGATACGCAGTATTTT	CASSTVRGGSDTQYF
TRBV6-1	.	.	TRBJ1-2	TGTGCCAGTGGCACGACAGGAGAACCCTATGGCTACACCTTC	CASGTTGEPYGYTF
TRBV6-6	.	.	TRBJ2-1	TGTGCCAGCAGTTACTCGGACTGGGAGTACAATGAGCAGTTCTTC	CASSYSDWEYNEQFF
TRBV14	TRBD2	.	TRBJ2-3	TGTGCCAGCAGCCAAGTCACTAGCGGAGGCACAGATACGCAGTATTTT	CASSQVTSGGTDTQYF
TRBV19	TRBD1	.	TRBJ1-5	TGTGCCAGTAGTATCGTAAGCTTGACGGACAGGGCATTCCGGCAGCCCCAGCATTTT	CASSIVSLTDRAFRQPQHF
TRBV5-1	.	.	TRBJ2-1	TGCGCCAGCAGGCTGACTAGATTCGATGAGCAGTTCTTC	CASRLTRFDEQFF
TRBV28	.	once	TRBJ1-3	TGTGCCAGCAGCCTACCAGAGGGTGGAAACACCATATATTTT	CASSLPEGGNTIYF
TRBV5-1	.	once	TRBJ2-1	TGCGCCAGCAGCCGAGGGCCCCGCACCTACAATGAGCAGTTCTTC	CASSRGPRTYNEQFF
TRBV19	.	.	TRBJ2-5	TGTGCCAGTAGAGGGAGAGGGAAGCAAGAGACCCAGTACTTC	CASRGRGKQETQYF
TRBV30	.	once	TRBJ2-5	TGTGCCTGGAGTACTTGGAGTCAAGAGACCCAGTACTTC	CAWSTWSQETQYF
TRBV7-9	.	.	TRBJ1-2	TGTGCCAGCAGCTTAGTCCCAACCCTAGGCTACACCTTC	CASSLVPTLGYTF
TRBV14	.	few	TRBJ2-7	TGTGCCAGCAGCCAGAAGGGACAAGCGATCCCCTACGAGCAGTACTTC	CASSQKGQAIPYEQYF
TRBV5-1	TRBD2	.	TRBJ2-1	TGCGCCAGCAGCTTGCGGGGGGGCTACAATGAGCAGTTCTTC	CASSLRGGYNEQFF
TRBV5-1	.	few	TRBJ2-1	TGCGCCAGCAGCTTAGACAGCCCGCGGGGGCAGTTCTTC	CASSLDSPRGQFF
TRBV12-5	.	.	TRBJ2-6	TGTGCCTCTTCGGGCTCTGGGGCCAACGTCCTGACTTTC	CASSGSGANVLTF
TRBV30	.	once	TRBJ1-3	TGTGCCTGGAGTGGAGGACAGATCTCTGGAAACACCATATATTTT	CAWSGGQISGNTIYF
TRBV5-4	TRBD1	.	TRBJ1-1	TGTGCCAGCAGCGCCGGCCCTCTACAGGGGGCGGACACTGAAGCTTTCTTT	CASSAGPLQGADTEAFF
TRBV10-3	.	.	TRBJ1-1	TGTGCCATCAGTGAAGTCAGGCGGAACACTGAAGCTTTCTTT	CAISEVRRNTEAFF
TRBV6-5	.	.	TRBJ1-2	TGTGCCAGCAGTATGGTGGAGGTGGGCTATGGCTACACCTTC	CASSMVEVGYGYTF
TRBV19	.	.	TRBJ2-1	TGTGCCAGTAGTACCGCCAGGGATGAGCAGTTCTTC	CASSTARDEQFF
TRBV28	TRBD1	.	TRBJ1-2	TGTGCCAGCAGTTTTCTGGGGGATAGTCAGGGGGGAGGCTACACCTTC	CASSFLGDSQGGGYTF
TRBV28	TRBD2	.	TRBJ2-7	TGTGGGGCGGGAGTCCCCTTAAGCTCCTACGAGCAGTACTTC	CGAGVPLSSYEQYF
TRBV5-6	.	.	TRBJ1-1	TGTGCCAGCAGCTTGTGGGGGCGGCCTGAAGCTTTCTTT	CASSLWGRPEAFF
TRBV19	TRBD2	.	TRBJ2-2	TGTGCCAGTAGGGCGGGAGGCACAATAGGCACCGGGGAGCTGTTTTTT	CASRAGGTIGTGELFF
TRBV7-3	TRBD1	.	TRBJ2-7	TGTGCCAGCAGCTCTTCATCAGGGGGCGAGCAGTACTTC	CASSSSSGGEQYF
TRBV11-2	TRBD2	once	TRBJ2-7	TGTGCCAGCAGCCCCCTTTTCGGGAGGCCCTACGAGCAGTACTTC	CASSPLFGRPYEQYF
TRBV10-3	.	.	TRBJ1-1	TGTGCCATCAGTGACGCTGGGAGGGAGCGATGGGGAACTGAAGCTTTCTTT	CAISDAGRERWGTEAFF
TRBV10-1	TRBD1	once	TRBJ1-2	TGCGCCAGCAGTGACTCCGATCGACAGGGTACGGATGGCTACACCTTC	CASSDSDRQGTDGYTF
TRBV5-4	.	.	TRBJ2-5	TGTGCCAGCAGCTTGGGGGGCTTTACTAAAGAGACCCAGTACTTC	CASSLGGFTKETQYF
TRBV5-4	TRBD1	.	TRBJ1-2	TGTGCCAGCAGCTCGCACGGGACAGGCGACTATGGCTACACCTTC	CASSSHGTGDYGYTF
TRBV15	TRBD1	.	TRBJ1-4	TGTGCCACCAGCAGAGCACAGGGGACTAATGAAAAACTGTTTTTT	CATSRAQGTNEKLFF